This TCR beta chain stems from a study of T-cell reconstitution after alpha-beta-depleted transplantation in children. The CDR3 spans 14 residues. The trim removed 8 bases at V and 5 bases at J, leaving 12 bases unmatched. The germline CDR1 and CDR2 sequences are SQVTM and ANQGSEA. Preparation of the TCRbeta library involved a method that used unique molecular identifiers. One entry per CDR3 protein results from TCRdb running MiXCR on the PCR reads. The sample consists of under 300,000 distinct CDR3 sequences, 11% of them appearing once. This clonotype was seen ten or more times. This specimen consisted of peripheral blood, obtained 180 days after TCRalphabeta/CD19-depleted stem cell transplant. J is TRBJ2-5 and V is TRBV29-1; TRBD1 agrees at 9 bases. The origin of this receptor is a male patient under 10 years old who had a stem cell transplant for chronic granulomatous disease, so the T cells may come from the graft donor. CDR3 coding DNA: TGCAGCCAAACGACCGGACAGGGGTGGGAGACCCAGTACTTC. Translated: CSQTTGQGWETQYF.